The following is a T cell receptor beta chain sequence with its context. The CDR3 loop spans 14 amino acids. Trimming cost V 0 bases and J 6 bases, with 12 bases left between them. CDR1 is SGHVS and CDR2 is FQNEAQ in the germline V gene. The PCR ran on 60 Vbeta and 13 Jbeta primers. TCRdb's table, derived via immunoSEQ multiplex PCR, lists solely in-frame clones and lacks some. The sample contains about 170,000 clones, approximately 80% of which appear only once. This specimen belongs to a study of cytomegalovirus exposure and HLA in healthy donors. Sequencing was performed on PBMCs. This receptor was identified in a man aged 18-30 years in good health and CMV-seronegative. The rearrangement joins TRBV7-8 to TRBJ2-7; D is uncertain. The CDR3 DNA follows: TGTGCCAGCAGCTTAGCGCGATATCTTGGCGAGCAGTACTTC. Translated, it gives CASSLARYLGEQYF.